The clone carrying this TCR beta chain was counted a few times. The antigen remains undetermined. Germline V gene lookup returns CDR1 LNHDA and CDR2 SQIVND (reference sequence). V lost 9 bases and J lost 2, with 14 bases in between. This CDR3 has 15 residues. With a J-beta primer mix and a sample-barcoded 5' primer, a second PCR ran 7 to 11 cycles. Each cDNA molecule carried a tag from a template-switch adaptor that contained 12 random nucleotides. TCRdb re-analysed the 5' RACE reads in MiXCR, keeping a single row per CDR3 protein. The data hold 750,000 to 1,000,000 distinct CDR3 sequences, with about 27% observed a single time. The record originates from a study of blood T cells in healthy people across ages. Broader study findings: Expanded clonotype shifts may have been confounded, as the donors had an unknown CMV status. With unsorted PBMCs, a conclusive comparison of naive versus antigen-experienced cells was not possible.

The same data also went into a second study, on T cells of mothers and their children. That paper states: Every mother supplied over 9 million TCR beta CDR3 reads and every child approximately 2.8 million.

V gene TRBV19 combines with J gene TRBJ2-6; D is possibly TRBD1 or TRBD2 (5 bases each). The sequenced sample was blood. This sequence was found in a woman between 40 and 50 years old in good health. CDR3 sequence (DNA): TGTGCCAGCGAGACCGGGACCGCTGGGGCCAACGTCCTGACTTTC. It translates to CASETGTAGANVLTF. Together with reference TRBV19 and TRBJ2-6, the CDR3 gives the full variable domain: DGGITQSPKYLFRKEGQNVTLSCEQNLNHDAMYWYRQDPGQGLRLIYYSQIVNDFQKGDIAEGYSVSREKKESFPLTVTSAQKNPTAFYLCASETGTAGANVLTFGAGSRLTVL.